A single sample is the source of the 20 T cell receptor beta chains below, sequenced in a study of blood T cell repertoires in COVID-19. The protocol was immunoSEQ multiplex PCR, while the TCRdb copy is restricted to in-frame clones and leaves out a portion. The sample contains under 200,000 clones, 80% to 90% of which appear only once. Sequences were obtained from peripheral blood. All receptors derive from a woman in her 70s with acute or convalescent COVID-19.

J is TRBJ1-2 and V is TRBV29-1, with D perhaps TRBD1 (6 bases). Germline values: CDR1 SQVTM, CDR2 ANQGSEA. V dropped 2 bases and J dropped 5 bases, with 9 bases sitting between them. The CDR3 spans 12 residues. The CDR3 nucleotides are TGCAGCGTTGAAACAGGGAATTATGGCTACACCTTC. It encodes CSVETGNYGYTF.

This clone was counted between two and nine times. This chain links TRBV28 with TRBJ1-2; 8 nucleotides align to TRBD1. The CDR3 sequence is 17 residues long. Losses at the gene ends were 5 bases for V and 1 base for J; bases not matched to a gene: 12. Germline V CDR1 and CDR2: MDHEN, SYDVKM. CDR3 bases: TGTGCCAGCAGTCTTGGGACAGGCGACGACTATAACTATGGCTACACCTTC. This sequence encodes CASSLGTGDDYNYGYTF.

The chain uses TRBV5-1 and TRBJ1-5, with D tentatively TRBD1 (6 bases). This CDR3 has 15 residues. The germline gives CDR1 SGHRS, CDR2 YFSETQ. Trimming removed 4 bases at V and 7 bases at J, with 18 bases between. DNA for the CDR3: TGCGCCAGCAGCGAACAGGGTGCCCCTAAACAGCCCCAGCATTTT. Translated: CASSEQGAPKQPQHF.

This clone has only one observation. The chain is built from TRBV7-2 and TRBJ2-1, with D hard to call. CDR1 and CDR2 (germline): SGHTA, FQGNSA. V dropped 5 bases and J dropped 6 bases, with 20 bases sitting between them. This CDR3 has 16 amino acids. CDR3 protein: CASSPHGLGLPNEQFF. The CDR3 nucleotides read TGTGCCAGCAGCCCTCATGGCCTAGGTCTACCCAATGAGCAGTTCTTC.

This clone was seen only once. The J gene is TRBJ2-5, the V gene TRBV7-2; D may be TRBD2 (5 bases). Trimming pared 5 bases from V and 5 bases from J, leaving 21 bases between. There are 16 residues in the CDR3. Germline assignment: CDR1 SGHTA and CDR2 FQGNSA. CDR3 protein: CASSPRPTSRGETQYF. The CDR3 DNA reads TGTGCCAGCAGCCCCCGACCTACTAGTCGCGGGGAGACCCAGTACTTC.

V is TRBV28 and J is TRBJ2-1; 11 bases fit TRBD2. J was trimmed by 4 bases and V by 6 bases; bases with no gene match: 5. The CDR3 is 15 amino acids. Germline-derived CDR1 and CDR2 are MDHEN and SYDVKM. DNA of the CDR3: TGTGCCAGCAGAATTCTAGCGGGGGGATACAATGAGCAGTTCTTC. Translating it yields CASRILAGGYNEQFF.

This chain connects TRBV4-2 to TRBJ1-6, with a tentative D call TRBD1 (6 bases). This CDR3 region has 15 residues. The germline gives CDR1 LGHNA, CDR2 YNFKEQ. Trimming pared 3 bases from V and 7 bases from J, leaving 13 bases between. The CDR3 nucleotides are TGTGCCAGCAGCCAGGAAACAGGGTTGAATTCACCCCTCCACTTT. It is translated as CASSQETGLNSPLHF.

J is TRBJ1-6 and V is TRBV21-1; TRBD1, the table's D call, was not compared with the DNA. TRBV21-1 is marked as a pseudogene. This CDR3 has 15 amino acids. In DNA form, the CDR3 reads TGTGCCAGTGGACAGGGTGGTTCCTATAATTCACCCCTCCACTTT. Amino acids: CASGQGGSYNSPLHF.

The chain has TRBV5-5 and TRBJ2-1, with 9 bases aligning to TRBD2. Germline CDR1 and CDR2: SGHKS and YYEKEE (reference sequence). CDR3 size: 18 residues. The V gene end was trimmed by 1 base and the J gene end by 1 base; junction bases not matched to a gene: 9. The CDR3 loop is CASSLLGLAGLSYNEQFF. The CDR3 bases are TGTGCCAGCAGCTTGTTGGGGCTAGCGGGGCTGTCCTACAATGAGCAGTTCTTC.

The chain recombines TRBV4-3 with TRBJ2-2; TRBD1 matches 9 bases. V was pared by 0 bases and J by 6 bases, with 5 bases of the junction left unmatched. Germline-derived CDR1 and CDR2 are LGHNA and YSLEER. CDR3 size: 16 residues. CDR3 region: CASSQDWTGVAGELFF. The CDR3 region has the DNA TGCGCCAGCAGCCAAGATTGGACAGGGGTTGCCGGGGAGCTGTTTTTT.

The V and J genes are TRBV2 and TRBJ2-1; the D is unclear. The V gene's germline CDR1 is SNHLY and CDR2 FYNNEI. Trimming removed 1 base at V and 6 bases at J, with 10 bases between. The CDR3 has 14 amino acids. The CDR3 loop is CASSEGVGVNEQFF. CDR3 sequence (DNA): TGTGCCAGCAGTGAAGGGGTAGGAGTCAATGAGCAGTTCTTC.

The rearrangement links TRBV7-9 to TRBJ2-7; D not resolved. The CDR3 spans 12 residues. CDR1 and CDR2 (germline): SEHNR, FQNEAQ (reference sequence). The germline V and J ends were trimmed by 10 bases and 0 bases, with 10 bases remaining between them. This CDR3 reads CATRGFSYEQYF. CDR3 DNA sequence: TGTGCCACACGAGGATTCTCCTACGAGCAGTACTTC. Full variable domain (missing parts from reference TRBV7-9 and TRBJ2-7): DTGVSQNPRHKITKRGQNVTFRCDPISEHNRLYWYRQTLGQGPEFLTYFQNEAQLEKSRLLSDRFSAERPKGSFSTLEIQRTEQGDSAMYLCATRGFSYEQYFGPGTRLTVT.

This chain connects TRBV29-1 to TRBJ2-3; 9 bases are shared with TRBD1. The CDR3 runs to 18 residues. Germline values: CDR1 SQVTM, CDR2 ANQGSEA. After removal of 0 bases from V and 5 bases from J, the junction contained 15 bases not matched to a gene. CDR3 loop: CSVEDSGRGQGTIDTQYF. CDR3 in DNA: TGCAGCGTTGAAGATTCAGGTCGGGGACAGGGCACTATAGATACGCAGTATTTT.

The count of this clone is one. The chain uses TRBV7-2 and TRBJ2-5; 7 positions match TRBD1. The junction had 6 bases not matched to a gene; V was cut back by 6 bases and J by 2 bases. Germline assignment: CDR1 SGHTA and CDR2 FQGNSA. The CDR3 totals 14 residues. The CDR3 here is CASRSRGLQETQYF. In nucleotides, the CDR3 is TGTGCCAGCAGGTCAAGGGGGCTGCAAGAGACCCAGTACTTC.

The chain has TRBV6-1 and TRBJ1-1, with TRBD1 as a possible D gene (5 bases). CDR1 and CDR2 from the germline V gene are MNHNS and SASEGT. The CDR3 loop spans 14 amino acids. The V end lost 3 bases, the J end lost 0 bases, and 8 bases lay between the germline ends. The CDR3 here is CASSEGEVNTEAFF. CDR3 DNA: TGTGCCAGCAGTGAGGGGGAGGTGAACACTGAAGCTTTCTTT.

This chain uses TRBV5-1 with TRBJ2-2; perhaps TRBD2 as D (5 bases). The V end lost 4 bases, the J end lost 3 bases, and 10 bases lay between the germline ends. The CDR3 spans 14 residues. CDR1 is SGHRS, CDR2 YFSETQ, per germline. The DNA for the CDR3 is TGCGCCAGCAGCACGGACGGGGACACCGGGGAGCTGTTTTTT. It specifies CASSTDGDTGELFF.

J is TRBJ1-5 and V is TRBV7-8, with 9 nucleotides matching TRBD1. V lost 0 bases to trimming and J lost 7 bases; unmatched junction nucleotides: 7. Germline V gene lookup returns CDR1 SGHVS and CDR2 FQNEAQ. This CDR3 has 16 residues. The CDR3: CASSLAGEGTGQPQHF. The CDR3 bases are TGTGCCAGCAGCTTAGCGGGAGAGGGGACAGGGCAGCCCCAGCATTTT.

The CDR3 region is CASSYSPTGYGYTF. DNA of the CDR3: TGTGCCAGCAGTTACTCCCCGACGGGCTATGGCTACACCTTC. J is TRBJ1-2 and V is TRBV6-5; D gene uncertain. CDR3 length: 14 amino acids. Trimming stripped 0 bases from V and 4 bases from J, with 9 bases between. Germline CDR1 is MNHEY and CDR2 is SVGAGI.

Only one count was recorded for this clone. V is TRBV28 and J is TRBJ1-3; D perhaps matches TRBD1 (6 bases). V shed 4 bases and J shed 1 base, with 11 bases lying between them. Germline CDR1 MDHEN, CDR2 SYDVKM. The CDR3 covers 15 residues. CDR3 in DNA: TGTGCCAGCAGTTCTTACAGGGTATCTGGAAACACCATATATTTT. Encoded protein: CASSSYRVSGNTIYF.

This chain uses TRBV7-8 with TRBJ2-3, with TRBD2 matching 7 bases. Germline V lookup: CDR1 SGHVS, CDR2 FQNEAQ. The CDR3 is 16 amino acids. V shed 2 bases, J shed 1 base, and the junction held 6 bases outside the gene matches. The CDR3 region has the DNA TGTGCCAGCAGCTTAAGGAGAAGCGGGGGCACAGATACGCAGTATTTT. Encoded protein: CASSLRRSGGTDTQYF.